This T cell receptor (beta chain) was found in a study of T cell responses to AZD1222 COVID-19 vaccine. A remark on this clone: Its antigen is as yet unknown.

Clones were read by immunoSEQ multiplex PCR, and TCRdb kept only the in-frame ones, dropping some. The sample has over 130,000 clones, around nine tenths seen once; the top ten hold approximately 9%. Broader study findings: In the spike-specific TCR repertoire, nearly half reportedly target unmutated variant regions. White British people made up most donors, females outnumbered males, and clonal diversity was possibly underestimated. The study identified only six AZD1222 recipients as seropositive at baseline. Compared with day 0, the breadth and depth of the Spike-specific TCR repertoire rose significantly after two doses of AZD1222.

The CDR3 is 16 residues long. J was trimmed by 4 bases and V by 1 base; bases with no gene match: 3. Germline V gene lookup returns CDR1 MNHEY and CDR2 SMNVEV (reference sequence). The material was peripheral blood, obtained 28 days after the second AZD1222 dose. The chain joins TRBV27 to TRBJ2-3, with 12 bases aligning to TRBD1. This clonotype was obtained from an adult who received the AZD1222 COVID-19 vaccine. The CDR3 DNA sequence: TGTGCCAGCAGTTTATTGGGACAGGGGGCGTCAGATACGCAGTATTTT. This sequence encodes CASSLLGQGASDTQYF.